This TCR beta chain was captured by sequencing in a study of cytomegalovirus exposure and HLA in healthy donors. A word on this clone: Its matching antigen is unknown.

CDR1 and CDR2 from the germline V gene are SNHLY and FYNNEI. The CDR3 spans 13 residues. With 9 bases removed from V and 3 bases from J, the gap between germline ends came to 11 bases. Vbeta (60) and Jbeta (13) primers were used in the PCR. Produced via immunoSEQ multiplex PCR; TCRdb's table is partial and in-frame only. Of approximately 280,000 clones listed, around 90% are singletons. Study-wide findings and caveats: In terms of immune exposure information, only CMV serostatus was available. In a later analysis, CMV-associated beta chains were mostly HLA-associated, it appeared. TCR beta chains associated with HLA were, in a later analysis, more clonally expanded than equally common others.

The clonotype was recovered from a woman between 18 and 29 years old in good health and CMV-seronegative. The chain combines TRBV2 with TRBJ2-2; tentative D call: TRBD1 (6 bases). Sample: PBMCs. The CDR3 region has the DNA TGTGCCAGTCGGGACATCTACACCGGGGAGCTGTTTTTT. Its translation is CASRDIYTGELFF.